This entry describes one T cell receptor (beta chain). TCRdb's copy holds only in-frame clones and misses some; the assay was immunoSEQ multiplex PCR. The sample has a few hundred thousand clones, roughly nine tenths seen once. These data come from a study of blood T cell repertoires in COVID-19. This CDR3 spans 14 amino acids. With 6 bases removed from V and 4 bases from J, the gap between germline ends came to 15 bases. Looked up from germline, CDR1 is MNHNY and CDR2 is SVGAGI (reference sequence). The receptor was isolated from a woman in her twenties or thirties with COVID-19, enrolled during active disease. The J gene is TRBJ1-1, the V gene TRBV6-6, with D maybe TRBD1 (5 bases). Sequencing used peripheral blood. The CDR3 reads CASSWRDVPTEAFF. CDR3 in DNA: TGTGCCAGCAGCTGGCGGGACGTGCCCACTGAAGCTTTCTTT.